This T cell receptor beta chain was profiled in a study of T cell clones after liver transplantation. Study details: Subjects received no induction therapy and standard immunosuppression until randomization at 12-24 months post-transplant. Whole-study results and caveats: In two subjects, few donor cells limited the measurable donor-reactive repertoire.

For this clone: What it binds is not known.

Clones were sequenced by immunoSEQ multiplex PCR, and TCRdb holds only the in-frame ones, with some missing. The repertoire consists of 25,000 to 40,000 clones, with about 94% occurring once and the leading ten covering approximately 26%. The V end lost 6 bases, the J end lost 16 bases, and 32 bases lay between the germline ends. CDR3 length: 17 amino acids. CDR1 and CDR2 (germline): SGHTS, YDEGEE. Thawed unstimulated PBMCs were FACS-sorted by CD3, CD4 and CD8 into two populations. This clonotype was sampled from a human patient who received a liver transplant. These T cells may partly come from the graft donor. The sequencing here drew on CD8+ T cells from blood, taken 12 months after liver transplant. The V gene is TRBV5-8, the J gene TRBJ2-6; D call uncertain. The CDR3 DNA reads as TGTGCCAGCACTCTGTATCATCACACAAAGTCGGGCCAACGTCTGACTTTC. This sequence encodes CASTLYHHTKSGQRLTF.